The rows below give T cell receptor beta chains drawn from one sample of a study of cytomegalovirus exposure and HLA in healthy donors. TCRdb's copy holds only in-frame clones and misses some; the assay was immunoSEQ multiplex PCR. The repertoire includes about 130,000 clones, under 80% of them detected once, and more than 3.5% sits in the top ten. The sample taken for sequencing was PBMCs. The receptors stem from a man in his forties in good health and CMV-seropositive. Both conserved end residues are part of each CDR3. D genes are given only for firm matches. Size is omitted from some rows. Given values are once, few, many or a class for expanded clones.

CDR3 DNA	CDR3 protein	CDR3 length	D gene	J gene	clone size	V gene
TGTGCCAGCAGTGTACAGAGCTCCTACAATGAGCAGTTCTTC	CASSVQSSYNEQFF	14	-	TRBJ2-1	-	TRBV2
TGTGCCAGCAGCTTAGAACTAGCGGGGGGTTCCTACGAGCAGTACTTC	CASSLELAGGSYEQYF	16	TRBD2	TRBJ2-7	few	TRBV11-2
TGTGCCAGCAGCTACATGACAGGGGCGGGAGATACGCAGTATTTT	CASSYMTGAGDTQYF	15	TRBD1	TRBJ2-3	-	TRBV5-6
TGTGCCAGCAGTACCCCGAGAACAACAGGGGGCTACACCTTC	CASSTPRTTGGYTF	14	-	TRBJ1-2	-	TRBV28
TGTGCCTGGAGTGCTGGACAGGGGAATCAGCCCCAGCATTTT	CAWSAGQGNQPQHF	14	TRBD1	TRBJ1-5	-	TRBV30
TGCGCCAGCAGCTTGGGGCTCCTAGCGGGGGTCACAGATACGCAGTATTTT	CASSLGLLAGVTDTQYF	17	TRBD2	TRBJ2-3	-	TRBV5-1
TGCAGCCTTCGGACAGACACCGGGGAGCTGTTTTTT	CSLRTDTGELFF	12	-	TRBJ2-2	-	TRBV29-1
TGTGCCAGCAGCTTAGAGAGCGGGGCAACCTACGAGCAGTACTTC	CASSLESGATYEQYF	15	TRBD2	TRBJ2-7	-	TRBV7-9
TGCGCCAGCAGCCAAGGACAGGGTGAGAACACCATATATTTT	CASSQGQGENTIYF	14	TRBD1	TRBJ1-3	-	TRBV4-3
TGTGCCAGCAGCTTAAGCAATAGCGGGAGGGCCGGGGAGACCCAGTACTTC	CASSLSNSGRAGETQYF	17	TRBD2	TRBJ2-5	-	TRBV7-2
TGCAGCGTTGAACCCGGGACAGACTATGGCTACACCTTC	CSVEPGTDYGYTF	13	TRBD1	TRBJ1-2	-	TRBV29-1
TGTGCCAGCAGTCCTCCGGGCAGGGGTGGTAACATTCAGTACTTC	CASSPPGRGGNIQYF	15	-	TRBJ2-4	-	TRBV6-6
TGCGCCAGCAGCTTAGGGGGACCTCTCCACGAGCAGTACTTC	CASSLGGPLHEQYF	14	-	TRBJ2-7	-	TRBV5-1
TGTGCCAGCAGCCAGATACAGGGTCGGAATTCACCCCTCCACTTT	CASSQIQGRNSPLHF	15	-	TRBJ1-6	-	TRBV7-8
TGTGCCAGCAGCTCCGTGCTAGGGGGACAGGGGGCAATCGGGGAGCTGTTTTTT	CASSSVLGGQGAIGELFF	18	TRBD1	TRBJ2-2	-	TRBV5-6
TGTGCCAGCAGTTTATCGGCGGGACTAGACGCCCCAGATACGCAGTATTTT	CASSLSAGLDAPDTQYF	17	TRBD2	TRBJ2-3	medium-sized	TRBV27
TGTGCCAGCACCTTTTCCCCGAGCTCCTACGAGCAGTACTTC	CASTFSPSSYEQYF	14	-	TRBJ2-7	-	TRBV9
TGTGCCAGTAGTCAGGCAGGGGACGTTGAGAAGAACACTGAAGCTTTCTTT	CASSQAGDVEKNTEAFF	17	-	TRBJ1-1	-	TRBV19
TGTGCCAGCAGTGAGAGAGATACGCAGTATTTT	CASSERDTQYF	11	-	TRBJ2-3	-	TRBV6-1
TGTGCCAGCAGTTTATCCCTCTGGACAGGGGGATCCTACAATGAGCAGTTCTTC	CASSLSLWTGGSYNEQFF	18	TRBD1	TRBJ2-1	once	TRBV28
TGTGCCAGCAGCTTTGGGCAGGGGAACATCGGCACTGAAGCTTTCTTT	CASSFGQGNIGTEAFF	16	-	TRBJ1-1	-	TRBV5-5
TGTGCCAGCAGCTCCCTAGCGGGAGAACCATACAATGAGCAGTTCTTC	CASSSLAGEPYNEQFF	16	TRBD2	TRBJ2-1	-	TRBV7-8
TGTGCCAGCAATATGGGCAGGGGCACTGAAGCTTTCTTT	CASNMGRGTEAFF	13	-	TRBJ1-1	-	TRBV6-1
TGCGCCAGCAGTCTCCCTGGGGGGGGCTGGACCACTGAAGCTTTCTTT	CASSLPGGGWTTEAFF	16	-	TRBJ1-1	once	TRBV23-1
TGCGCCAGCAGCTTAACCTCTCCAGCGCAGAACACTGAAGCTTTCTTT	CASSLTSPAQNTEAFF	16	-	TRBJ1-1	few	TRBV5-1
TGTGCCAGCAGCTTAAGGGGCAGGGGCATCGTGAACACCATATATTTT	CASSLRGRGIVNTIYF	16	-	TRBJ1-3	few	TRBV7-2
TGTGCCAGCAGTTGGGGACTAGCGGGAGGGCCCTCGGGGGCCCAGTACTTC	CASSWGLAGGPSGAQYF	17	TRBD2	TRBJ2-5	few	TRBV28